This T cell receptor (beta chain) was captured in a study of post-analysis software for immune sequencing data. cDNA libraries for TCR beta contained unique molecular identifiers. cDNA molecules numbering roughly 0.5 million came from roughly 1.1 to 9.2 million T cells. One entry per CDR3 protein, called by TCRdb with MiXCR from the PCR reads. Seen here are fewer than 700,000 distinct CDR3 sequences, roughly two fifths observed once, and the top ten hold 1.5% to 2%. Of note for this clonotype: The antigen remains unidentified.

Findings of the study overall: Patients with multiple sclerosis recorded significantly lower normalized Chao1 diversity than controls, the study found.

The specimen was blood. This receptor was identified in a girl aged 10 to 17 with multiple sclerosis.

This CDR3 reads CASRTSKETQYF. CDR3 coding DNA: TGTGCCAGCAGAACTAGCAAGGAGACCCAGTACTTC. V and J are TRBV6-1 and TRBJ2-5; D is perhaps TRBD2 (6 bases). This CDR3 spans 12 amino acids. The germline V gene has CDR1 MNHNS and CDR2 SASEGT. V lost 6 bases and J lost 5, with 10 bases in between.